This entry lists 9 T cell receptor beta chains sequenced from one sample in a study of chemoradiotherapy in HPV16-positive cancers. Sequencing was performed with immunoSEQ multiplex PCR; in TCRdb, only in-frame clones are kept and a portion is missing. The data show approximately 6,000 clones, with around 72% seen just once and approximately 11% held by the top ten. The sample was collected from a patient who underwent chemoradiotherapy. The receptors here all came from a human donor with HPV-associated anogenital cancer.

There are a few counts of this clone. The V gene is TRBV4-1, the J gene TRBJ2-3; D remains unclear. This CDR3 region has 16 residues. Germline assignment: CDR1 MGHRA and CDR2 YSYEKL. Trimming cost V 6 bases and J 4 bases, with 20 bases left between them. Here the CDR3 reads CASSLEVGSSADTQYF. The CDR3 DNA reads as TGCGCCAGCAGTCTTGAAGTGGGCTCAAGTGCAGATACGCAGTATTTT.

The chain carries TRBV19 and TRBJ2-1, with D possibly being TRBD2 (7 bases). The V gene's germline CDR1 is LNHDA and CDR2 SQIVND (reference sequence). Trimming left V 6 bases short and J 4 bases short, with 19 bases between. This CDR3 is built from 16 residues. CDR3 amino acids: CASRDQGGAYYNEQFF. DNA for the CDR3: TGTGCCAGTAGGGATCAAGGGGGGGCTTATTACAATGAGCAGTTCTTC.

The chain joins TRBV4-2 to TRBJ2-2; a possible D gene is TRBD2 (6 bases). Trimming pared 1 base from V and 0 bases from J, leaving 12 bases between. This CDR3 spans 17 amino acids. Germline lookup yields CDR1 LGHNA and CDR2 YNFKEQ. The CDR3 DNA reads as TGTGCCAGCAGCCAAGGGGATTGGAGGGCGAACACCGGGGAGCTGTTTTTT. Translation gives CASSQGDWRANTGELFF.

This clone was detected only once. The chain employs TRBV30 and TRBJ2-4, with a tentative D call TRBD1 (7 bases). There are 15 residues in the CDR3. Trimming pared 5 bases from V and 0 bases from J, leaving 14 bases between. Germline values: CDR1 GTSNPN, CDR2 SVGIG (reference sequence). CDR3 nucleotides: TGTGCCTGGGGGGGGACAGTACTAGCCAAAAACATTCAGTACTTC. Residues: CAWGGTVLAKNIQYF.

The chain recombines TRBV7-9 with TRBJ2-3; D is uncertain. Trimming removed 5 bases from V and 2 bases from J, with 5 bases in between. This CDR3 contains 12 residues. Germline loops: CDR1 SEHNR, CDR2 FQNEAQ (reference sequence). Here the CDR3 DNA reads TGTGCCAGCAGCCCAACCACAGATACGCAGTATTTT. It is translated as CASSPTTDTQYF.

The genes are TRBV4-1 and TRBJ2-2; D is perhaps TRBD1 (6 bases). Germline CDR1 MGHRA, CDR2 YSYEKL. Trimming took 2 bases from V and 1 from J, leaving 8 bases between them. The CDR3 runs to 15 residues. CDR3: CASSQRGQNTGELFF. As DNA, the CDR3 is TGCGCCAGCAGCCAAAGGGGACAGAACACCGGGGAGCTGTTTTTT.

This rearrangement joins TRBV5-6 to TRBJ1-2; 8 bases map to TRBD1. Trimming removed 1 base from V and 4 bases from J; junction bases left unmatched: 3. The CDR3 has 14 amino acids. Germline values: CDR1 SGHDT, CDR2 YYEEEE. CDR3 region: CASSLLGQVYGYTF. In DNA, the CDR3 is TGTGCCAGCAGCTTGTTGGGACAGGTCTATGGCTACACCTTC.

The chain carries TRBV6-1 and TRBJ2-4, with TRBD2 matching 8 bases. From germline, CDR1 is MNHNS and CDR2 SASEGT. The CDR3 loop spans 15 amino acids. The ends lost 4 bases at V and 7 bases at J; junction bases unmatched: 9. The CDR3 coding sequence is TGTGCCAGCAGTGGATTCTCTAGCGGGCCGAACATTCAGTACTTC. It yields the protein CASSGFSSGPNIQYF.

V usage is TRBV7-9 and J usage is TRBJ2-1; 9 nucleotides agree with TRBD2. V lost 8 bases, J lost 0 bases, and 8 bases stayed unmatched. From germline, CDR1 is SEHNR and CDR2 FQNEAQ (reference sequence). This CDR3 spans 16 amino acids. CDR3 sequence: CASPPSGADSYNEQFF. The DNA for the CDR3 is TGTGCCAGCCCTCCTAGCGGGGCCGACTCCTACAATGAGCAGTTCTTC. The full variable domain, rest sourced from reference TRBV7-9 and TRBJ2-1, is DTGVSQNPRHKITKRGQNVTFRCDPISEHNRLYWYRQTLGQGPEFLTYFQNEAQLEKSRLLSDRFSAERPKGSFSTLEIQRTEQGDSAMYLCASPPSGADSYNEQFFGPGTRLTVL.